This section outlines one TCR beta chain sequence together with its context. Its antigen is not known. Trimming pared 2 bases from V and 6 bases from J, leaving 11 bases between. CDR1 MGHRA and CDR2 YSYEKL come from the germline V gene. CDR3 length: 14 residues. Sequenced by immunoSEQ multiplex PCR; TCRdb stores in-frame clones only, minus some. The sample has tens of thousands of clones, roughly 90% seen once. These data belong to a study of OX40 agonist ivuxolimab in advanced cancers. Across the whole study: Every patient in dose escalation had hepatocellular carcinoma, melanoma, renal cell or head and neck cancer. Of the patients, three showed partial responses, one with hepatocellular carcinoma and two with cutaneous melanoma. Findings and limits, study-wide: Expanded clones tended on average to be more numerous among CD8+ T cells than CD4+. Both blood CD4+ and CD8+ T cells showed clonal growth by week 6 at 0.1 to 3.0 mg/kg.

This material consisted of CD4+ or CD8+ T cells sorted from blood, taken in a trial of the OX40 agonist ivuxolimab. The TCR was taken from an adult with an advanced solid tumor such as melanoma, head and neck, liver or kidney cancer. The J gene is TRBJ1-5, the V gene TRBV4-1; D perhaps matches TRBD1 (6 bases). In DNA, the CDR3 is TGCGCCAGCAGCCAACAATACAGGGTTCAGCCCCAGCATTTT. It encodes CASSQQYRVQPQHF.